Listed below are T cell receptor beta chains from one sample, sequenced in a study of blood T cell repertoires in COVID-19. Produced via immunoSEQ multiplex PCR; TCRdb's table is partial and in-frame only. The sample records 300,000 or so clones, 80% to 90% being singletons. The sample consisted of peripheral blood. These receptors were taken from a man aged 45 to 65 with active or convalescent COVID-19. The CDR3 runs from the conserved cysteine through the conserved F or W. Each record gives: CDR3 protein, CDR3 DNA, J gene, clone size, V gene, D gene. The D gene is left open where the match is weak. The size of a clone is reported for some rows only, either as once, few or many, or as a class for expanded clones.

CDR3: CAWSAHRQGSPLHF
DNA: TGTGCCTGGAGTGCCCATAGACAGGGTTCACCCCTCCACTTT
J: TRBJ1-6
size: few
V: TRBV30
D: TRBD1

CDR3: CASSGTSTGELFF
DNA: TGTGCCAGCAGCGGAACTAGTACCGGGGAGCTGTTTTTT
J: TRBJ2-2
size: few
V: TRBV7-9
D: -

CDR3: CASSLSRGYSNFF
DNA: TGTGCCAGCAGCTTATCCAGGGGGTATTCAAATTTCTTT
J: TRBJ1-1
size: -
V: TRBV13
D: TRBD1

CDR3: CASSLWDQGETQYF
DNA: TGTGCCAGCAGTTTGTGGGACCAGGGGGAGACCCAGTACTTC
J: TRBJ2-5
size: -
V: TRBV28
D: -

CDR3: CSVVGGGASDYGYTF
DNA: TGCAGCGTTGTTGGGGGGGGAGCGTCTGATTATGGCTACACCTTC
J: TRBJ1-2
size: -
V: TRBV29-1
D: -

CDR3: CATSDRRGQGRAYNEQFF
DNA: TGTGCCACCAGTGATCGGAGAGGGCAGGGGCGGGCCTACAATGAGCAGTTCTTC
J: TRBJ2-1
size: -
V: TRBV24-1
D: -

CDR3: CASSQGPGQGGYGYTF
DNA: TGTGCCAGCAGCCAAGGGCCGGGACAGGGGGGCTATGGCTACACCTTC
J: TRBJ1-2
size: -
V: TRBV3-1/TRBV3-2
D: TRBD1

CDR3: CASSADRPSSPLHF
DNA: TGTGCCAGCAGCGCCGACAGGCCCTCTTCACCCCTCCACTTT
J: TRBJ1-6
size: -
V: TRBV9
D: -

CDR3: CASSQATGGEGYTF
DNA: TGTGCCAGCAGCCAAGCGACCGGAGGGGAAGGCTACACCTTC
J: TRBJ1-2
size: -
V: TRBV4-2
D: -

CDR3: CATSDPAGGFADTQYF
DNA: TGTGCCACCAGTGATCCGGCGGGGGGCTTCGCAGATACGCAGTATTTT
J: TRBJ2-3
size: -
V: TRBV24-1
D: TRBD2

CDR3: CASSPWSGRAIDEQFF
DNA: TGTGCCAGCAGCCCCTGGAGCGGGAGGGCCATTGATGAGCAGTTCTTC
J: TRBJ2-1
size: -
V: TRBV9
D: TRBD2

CDR3: CSVERQEFQETQYF
DNA: TGCAGCGTTGAGAGACAGGAATTCCAAGAGACCCAGTACTTC
J: TRBJ2-5
size: -
V: TRBV29-1
D: -

CDR3: CASSPTGTTNYNEQFF
DNA: TGTGCCAGCAGTCCAACCGGGACTACAAACTACAATGAGCAGTTCTTC
J: TRBJ2-1
size: -
V: TRBV7-9
D: TRBD2

CDR3: CASSGQGNYNSPLHF
DNA: TGTGCCAGCAGCGGACAGGGGAACTATAATTCACCCCTCCACTTT
J: TRBJ1-6
size: -
V: TRBV9
D: TRBD1

CDR3: CASSQWAGGNSGNTIYF
DNA: TGTGCCAGCAGCCAGTGGGCAGGGGGTAACTCTGGAAACACCATATATTTT
J: TRBJ1-3
size: -
V: TRBV3-1/TRBV3-2
D: TRBD1

CDR3: CASSPSRGLTEAFF
DNA: TGTGCCAGCAGTCCCTCGAGGGGGCTCACTGAAGCTTTCTTT
J: TRBJ1-1
size: -
V: TRBV28
D: TRBD1

CDR3: CASSSGQGAQTEAFF
DNA: TGTGCCAGCAGCTCCGGACAGGGGGCGCAGACTGAAGCTTTCTTT
J: TRBJ1-1
size: -
V: TRBV7-9
D: TRBD1

CDR3: CASSLRPPGTGEDGYTF
DNA: TGTGCCAGCAGCTTACGTCCGCCCGGGACAGGGGAAGATGGCTACACCTTC
J: TRBJ1-2
size: -
V: TRBV11-2
D: TRBD1

CDR3: CASSTWGTSKGNEQFF
DNA: TGTGCCAGCAGCACTTGGGGGACTAGTAAGGGCAATGAGCAGTTCTTC
J: TRBJ2-1
size: -
V: TRBV16
D: TRBD2

CDR3: CASSRLKPGGFYEQYF
DNA: TGTGCCAGCAGCCGACTCAAACCTGGGGGCTTCTACGAGCAGTACTTC
J: TRBJ2-7
size: -
V: TRBV5-5
D: -

CDR3: CASSPQVGFEDTEAFF
DNA: TGTGCCAGCAGCCCCCAAGTTGGTTTTGAGGACACTGAAGCTTTCTTT
J: TRBJ1-1
size: -
V: TRBV5-4
D: -

CDR3: CASSPRQGGGYTF
DNA: TGTGCCAGCAGTCCCCGCCAGGGAGGAGGCTACACCTTC
J: TRBJ1-2
size: -
V: TRBV6-5
D: -

CDR3: CASNSGTATYNEQFF
DNA: TGTGCCAGTAATTCCGGGACAGCCACCTACAATGAGCAGTTCTTC
J: TRBJ2-1
size: -
V: TRBV19
D: TRBD1

CDR3: CASVIGGGATNEKLFF
DNA: TGTGCCAGCGTCATCGGTGGGGGCGCAACTAATGAAAAACTGTTTTTT
J: TRBJ1-4
size: -
V: TRBV5-8
D: -

CDR3: CASSQVRDSNEKLFF
DNA: TGTGCCAGCAGCCAAGTGAGGGACAGTAATGAAAAACTGTTTTTT
J: TRBJ1-4
size: many
V: TRBV4-2
D: TRBD1

CDR3: CASSFVGMGLAGAGELFF
DNA: TGCGCCAGCAGCTTCGTTGGGATGGGACTAGCGGGGGCCGGGGAGCTGTTTTTT
J: TRBJ2-2
size: -
V: TRBV5-1
D: TRBD2

CDR3: CASSRDEGGDTTDTQYF
DNA: TGTGCCAGCAGCCGGGATGAGGGGGGGGACACCACAGATACGCAGTATTTT
J: TRBJ2-3
size: once
V: TRBV5-4
D: -

CDR3: CASSYEAYGYTF
DNA: TGTGCCAGCAGTTACGAGGCCTATGGCTACACCTTC
J: TRBJ1-2
size: -
V: TRBV6-2/TRBV6-3
D: -

CDR3: CASSLTGWNSYEQYF
DNA: TGTGCCAGCAGTTTGACAGGGTGGAATTCCTACGAGCAGTACTTC
J: TRBJ2-7
size: -
V: TRBV27
D: TRBD1

CDR3: CASSFGITSGNSYNEQFF
DNA: TGTGCCAGCAGCTTTGGAATCACTAGCGGCAACTCCTACAATGAGCAGTTCTTC
J: TRBJ2-1
size: -
V: TRBV11-2
D: TRBD2

CDR3: CASSYSHRSSSYEQYF
DNA: TGTGCCAGCAGTTACTCGCACAGGTCCTCCTCCTACGAGCAGTACTTC
J: TRBJ2-7
size: -
V: TRBV6-5
D: -

CDR3: CASSPLPGGASEAFF
DNA: TGTGCCAGCTCACCACTCCCAGGGGGCGCGTCTGAAGCTTTCTTT
J: TRBJ1-1
size: -
V: TRBV18
D: TRBD1

CDR3: CASSRQAASGNTIYF
DNA: TGTGCCAGCAGCCGACAGGCCGCCTCAGGAAACACCATATATTTT
J: TRBJ1-3
size: -
V: TRBV14
D: -

CDR3: CASSRGYNEQFF
DNA: TGTGCCAGCAGCCGGGGGTACAATGAGCAGTTCTTC
J: TRBJ2-1
size: -
V: TRBV6-6
D: -

CDR3: CASSFDRGRSEQFF
DNA: TGTGCCAGCAGCTTCGATAGGGGGCGGTCTGAGCAGTTCTTC
J: TRBJ2-1
size: -
V: TRBV5-4
D: TRBD1

CDR3: CASSIPGLDYEQYF
DNA: TGTGCCAGCAGCATCCCGGGACTAGACTACGAGCAGTACTTC
J: TRBJ2-7
size: -
V: TRBV5-5
D: TRBD2

CDR3: CASSTRTLVDIQYF
DNA: TGTGCCAGCAGTACCCGGACACTGGTGGACATTCAGTACTTC
J: TRBJ2-4
size: -
V: TRBV6-5
D: -

CDR3: CASSLGGGTQETQYF
DNA: TGTGCCAGCAGCTTAGGCGGGGGGACCCAAGAGACCCAGTACTTC
J: TRBJ2-5
size: -
V: TRBV11-3
D: TRBD2

CDR3: CASRLGGTGGYTF
DNA: TGTGCCAGCAGACTCGGGGGGACGGGTGGCTACACCTTC
J: TRBJ1-2
size: -
V: TRBV14
D: -

CDR3: CASSSGLAGTDTQYF
DNA: TGTGCCAGCAGCTCGGGACTAGCGGGCACAGATACGCAGTATTTT
J: TRBJ2-3
size: -
V: TRBV9
D: TRBD2

CDR3: CASSRGQGDVTEAFF
DNA: TGCGCCAGCAGCAGGGGACAGGGCGATGTCACTGAAGCTTTCTTT
J: TRBJ1-1
size: -
V: TRBV5-1
D: TRBD1